This T cell receptor (beta chain) is drawn from a study of blood T cells in healthy people across ages. Study-level information: T cells yielded about one barcoded beta molecule per two cells through template switching.

Comment on this clonotype: Its cognate antigen is unknown.

A sample-barcoded 5' primer and a J-beta primer mix were used in a second PCR of about 7 to 12 cycles. TCRdb independently ran MiXCR on the 5' RACE reads; one entry per CDR3 protein. This sample has 850,000 to 1,000,000 distinct CDR3 sequences; roughly 48% occur once, and the top ten carry around an eighth. General study results and limits: Donor CMV infection status was unknown, possibly confounding age-related changes in expanded clonotypes. Donors of long life had a larger count of naive CD4+ cells and greater diversity than aged donors.

The sequenced material came from blood. This TCR was recovered from a man younger than 40 in good health.

CDR3 nucleotides: TGTGCCAGCAGTCCAATAGCGGGAGGAGGCACAGATACGCAGTATTTT. Translated: CASSPIAGGGTDTQYF. The chain links TRBV2 to TRBJ2-3; TRBD2 aligns across 10 bases. The CDR3 consists of 16 residues. Germline loops: CDR1 SNHLY, CDR2 FYNNEI. With 5 bases clipped from V and 1 base from J, the junction kept 6 bases outside the gene matches.